Here is one T cell receptor beta chain with its context. Its antigen is as yet unknown. The entry originates in a study of T cell repertoires in cytomegalovirus infection. Regarding the study as a whole: Across the ex vivo response, the dominant clonotypes were HLA-C-restricted CMV-specific TCR beta clonotypes.

The CDR3 is made up of 13 amino acids. The V gene's germline CDR1 is DFQATT and CDR2 SNEGSKA (reference sequence). Between the trimmed V and J ends, which lost 8 bases and 3 bases, there was a span of 16 bases. One entry per CDR3 protein results from TCRdb running MiXCR on the reads. The data show about half a million distinct CDR3 sequences, 40% to 50% seen once. This TCR was recovered from a human donor in good health (CMV status not recorded). Some clones in this sample may be carry-over from other donors' samples. Material: cultured PBMCs, obtained from culture after CMV antigen stimulation. This chain joins TRBV20-1 and TRBJ1-1; no firm D call. The CDR3 loop is CSLLGSLDTEAFF. CDR3 DNA: TGCAGTCTTTTGGGGTCGCTGGACACTGAAGCTTTCTTT.